This T cell receptor (beta chain) was sequenced for a study of blood T cell repertoires in COVID-19 (dated by TCRdb to between 2020 and 2021). General notes on the study: Collaborator samples came from the United States, Italy and Spain and covered acute and convalescent phases of COVID-19. The prospective study material was composed of cDNA or gDNA derived from T cells, B-cell-depleted T cells, or PBMCs. The dataset comprised deeply sampled blood TCRbeta repertoires from subjects exposed to, actively infected with, or recovered from COVID-19. The repertoires were made available in a free public database intended to serve as a resource for research on the immune response to SARS-CoV-2. Samples came from the ongoing ImmuneRACE study (first 160 participants) plus 1,254 subjects from 6 global collaborators. Nearly every sample came with metadata listing a de-identified subject ID, COVID-19 status, age in years and sex. Where HLA class I and class II types were available, the types were taken from metadata supplied by the sample provider, not from assay-based typing.

What the study reported, not specific to this receptor: The amount of clinical and demographic metadata varied by source and participant and was provided uncurated.

TCRbeta CDR3 regions were amplified from genomic DNA using the immunoSEQ Assay, a bias-controlled multiplex PCR. In the original analysis: Within the assay, amplification of reference gene primers was used to estimate how many nucleated cells each sample contained. To quantify the absolute abundance of each unique TCRbeta CDR3 rearrangement, sequence reads were collapsed and filtered. For each sample, productive Simpson clonality was calculated as the square root of Simpson's diversity index over productive rearrangements. Here the immuneACCESS table is served through TCRdb, limited to in-frame sequences with V and J called. Missing clones are a known gap in these copies; in checked studies unresolved V genes cover under half, and the rest lacks a known reason. V and J calls plus clone size are reproduced from that table; the DNA served to infer D and trimming. Recorded for this sample are more than 250,000 clones; 70% to 90% of them occurred a single time. The top ten clones comprise 2.2% of the sample.

In the prospective study, participants were roughly 18 to 100 years old, resided in about two dozen geographic areas of the United States, and were enrolled through a virtual design. In the prospective study, cohorts were assigned on the basis of participant-reported clinical history obtained from a screening survey and a study questionnaire. Recovered participants in ImmuneRACE Cohort 3 were defined by two consecutive negative NP/OP PCR tests, clearance by a healthcare professional, or resolution of symptoms. In the prospective study, whole blood, serum and a nasopharyngeal or oropharyngeal swab were collected from each participant by mobile phlebotomists. Over a 2-month period, participants in the prospective study had the option of providing additional blood draws and questionnaires. Before DNA extraction, prospective study blood samples were shipped either frozen or at room temperature. This clone turned up a few times. Its antigen has not been determined. No base quality information exists; no much larger clone differs at one position.

From its cysteine to its phenylalanine, the CDR3 spans 13 amino acids. The retained sequence is limited to the CDR3, 39 bases, with the frame set at the first base. V is cut by 6 bases and J by 9 bases, and the space between the germline ends is 12 bases. For CDR1 and CDR2, the germline V gene (reference sequence) lists LNHDA and SQIVND. This receptor chain uses TRBV19 and TRBJ1-6; the D gene cannot be resolved reliably. The source is a man aged 30 to 45 who had recovered from COVID-19. Sequenced material: PBMCs or T cells enriched from blood (not recorded which). The bases read TGTGCCAGTAGAACCACATCTGGTTCACCCCTCCACTTT. Its amino acids are CASRTTSGSPLHF.